Listed below are T cell receptor beta chains from one sample, sequenced in a study of blood T cell repertoires in COVID-19. Libraries were prepared by immunoSEQ multiplex PCR; TCRdb keeps only in-frame clonotypes and omits some of them. The table shows 100,000 to 150,000 clones, with 60% to 80% occurring only once. Source material: peripheral blood. These receptors all stem from a man older than 75 with COVID-19, enrolled during active disease. CDR3s include the opening cysteine and the closing phenylalanine or tryptophan. Each record gives: clone size, J gene, V gene, CDR3 length, D gene, CDR3 protein, CDR3 DNA. The D gene is left open where the match is weak. Expanded clones get a size class; other rows say once, few or many, or leave the size out.

. | TRBJ2-5 | TRBV3-1/TRBV3-2 | 16 | . | CASSPWQGGIQETQYF | TGTGCCAGCAGCCCTTGGCAGGGTGGAATACAAGAGACCCAGTACTTC
. | TRBJ2-1 | TRBV6-2/TRBV6-3 | 17 | TRBD2 | CASSYGRAGVRYNEQFF | TGTGCCAGCAGTTACGGTCGAGCGGGAGTTCGCTACAATGAGCAGTTCTTC
. | TRBJ2-1 | TRBV2 | 11 | . | CASKGVSEQFF | TGTGCCAGCAAAGGAGTAAGTGAGCAGTTCTTC
medium-sized | TRBJ1-5 | TRBV18 | 15 | . | CASSPSGDYNQPQHF | TGTGCCAGCTCACCCTCGGGGGATTACAATCAGCCCCAGCATTTT
. | TRBJ1-1 | TRBV7-2 | 13 | . | CASSSVDGTEAFF | TGTGCCAGCAGCTCCGTGGACGGGACAGAAGCTTTCTTT
. | TRBJ1-2 | TRBV6-6 | 13 | TRBD1 | CASGRTGRDGYTF | TGTGCCAGCGGCCGGACAGGGCGGGATGGCTACACCTTC
. | TRBJ2-1 | TRBV14 | 16 | TRBD2 | CASSQGSGRAGNEQFF | TGTGCCAGCAGCCAAGGTAGCGGGAGGGCTGGAAATGAGCAGTTCTTC
. | TRBJ2-1 | TRBV28 | 15 | TRBD1 | CASSPYRGVVNEQFF | TGTGCCAGCAGTCCGTACAGGGGGGTGGTGAATGAGCAGTTCTTC
. | TRBJ2-1 | TRBV4-2 | 12 | . | CASSPGFNEQFF | TGTGCCAGCAGTCCGGGATTCAATGAGCAGTTCTTC
. | TRBJ2-6 | TRBV28 | 18 | . | CASSSPTGGLSGANVLTF | TGTGCCAGCAGCTCCCCGACGGGGGGCTTATCTGGGGCCAACGTCCTGACTTTC
. | TRBJ2-2 | TRBV15 | 16 | TRBD2 | CATSRQLAGTTGELFF | TGTGCCACCAGCAGACAACTAGCGGGGACCACCGGGGAGCTGTTTTTT
. | TRBJ2-7 | TRBV10-3 | 15 | TRBD1 | CAISEVGQGSYEQYF | TGTGCCATCAGTGAGGTGGGACAGGGCTCCTACGAGCAGTACTTC
. | TRBJ1-3 | TRBV9 | 19 | . | CASSVAGAQGQGSGNTIYF | TGTGCCAGCAGCGTAGCAGGCGCCCAAGGGCAGGGCTCTGGAAACACCATATATTTT
. | TRBJ2-7 | TRBV11-2 | 19 | TRBD2 | CASSLYPSGALASSYEQYF | TGTGCCAGCAGCTTATACCCTAGCGGGGCACTCGCTAGCTCCTACGAGCAGTACTTC
. | TRBJ1-4 | TRBV14 | 15 | . | CASSLARGAGEKLFF | TGTGCCAGCAGCCTTGCCCGGGGGGCAGGTGAAAAACTGTTTTTT
. | TRBJ1-1 | TRBV3-1/TRBV3-2 | 16 | . | CASTLGAATLNTEAFF | TGTGCCAGCACCCTAGGGGCAGCCACTCTGAACACTGAAGCTTTCTTT
. | TRBJ1-5 | TRBV4-1 | 16 | TRBD1 | CASSQRQGASNQPQHF | TGCGCCAGCAGCCAGCGACAGGGGGCGAGCAATCAGCCCCAGCATTTT
. | TRBJ2-1 | TRBV5-1 | 15 | TRBD2 | CASSPTSGRVNEQFF | TGCGCCAGCAGCCCTACTAGCGGGAGGGTTAATGAGCAGTTCTTC
few | TRBJ1-2 | TRBV29-1 | 11 | TRBD1 | CSLGTDYGYTF | TGCAGCCTCGGGACAGACTATGGCTACACCTTC
. | TRBJ1-5 | TRBV6-2/TRBV6-3 | 15 | TRBD1 | CASSLQGNSNQPQHF | TGTGCCAGCAGTCTACAGGGGAATAGCAATCAGCCCCAGCATTTT
. | TRBJ2-1 | TRBV3-1/TRBV3-2 | 14 | TRBD2 | CASSRGLAYNEQFF | TGTGCCAGCAGCCGGGGACTAGCTTACAATGAGCAGTTCTTC
. | TRBJ2-5 | TRBV4-1 | 15 | . | CASSQDPAAQETQYF | TGCGCCAGCAGCCAAGATCCAGCGGCCCAAGAGACCCAGTACTTC
. | TRBJ2-3 | TRBV9 | 15 | . | CASSVGPGNTDTQYF | TGTGCCAGCAGCGTAGGTCCTGGCAACACAGATACGCAGTATTTT
once | TRBJ1-3 | TRBV18 | 13 | . | CASSDSSGNTIYF | TGTGCCAGCTCTGACAGCTCTGGAAACACCATATATTTT
. | TRBJ2-5 | TRBV7-2 | 14 | TRBD2 | CASSLGLAGETQYF | TGTGCCAGCAGCTTAGGACTAGCGGGGGAGACCCAGTACTTC
once | TRBJ2-7 | TRBV27 | 14 | TRBD1 | CASSLGTGKYEQYF | TGTGCCAGCTCCCTAGGGACAGGCAAGTACGAGCAGTACTTC
. | TRBJ2-7 | TRBV5-1 | 15 | TRBD1 | CASSLVGTGGFEQYF | TGCGCCAGCAGCCTTGTGGGGACAGGGGGATTCGAACAGTACTTC
few | TRBJ1-6 | TRBV28 | 19 | . | CASSLYKGAVFSYNSPLHF | TGTGCCAGCAGTTTATATAAAGGGGCGGTTTTCTCCTATAATTCACCCCTCCACTTT
. | TRBJ2-7 | TRBV6-5 | 15 | TRBD1 | CASRRGAGGREEQYF | TGTGCCAGCAGGCGTGGGGCAGGGGGTAGAGAGGAGCAGTACTTC
. | TRBJ2-6 | TRBV7-9 | 17 | TRBD1 | CASSGRTGITGANVLTF | TGTGCCAGCAGCGGGCGGACAGGGATCACTGGGGCCAACGTCCTGACTTTC
. | TRBJ1-6 | TRBV27 | 15 | . | CASSTSGGTHSPLHF | TGTGCCAGCAGCACCTCGGGAGGGACACATTCACCCCTCCACTTT
few | TRBJ2-2 | TRBV5-6 | 14 | . | CASSLAGNTGELFF | TGTGCCAGCAGCTTGGCAGGGAACACCGGGGAGCTGTTTTTT
. | TRBJ2-1 | TRBV9 | 16 | TRBD2 | CASSSSLAGANNEQFF | TGTGCCAGCAGCTCATCTCTAGCGGGAGCGAACAATGAGCAGTTCTTC
once | TRBJ2-3 | TRBV12-3/TRBV12-4 | 12 | . | CASSRVTDTQYF | TGTGCCAGCAGTCGAGTAACAGATACGCAGTATTTT
. | TRBJ1-1 | TRBV3-1/TRBV3-2 | 14 | TRBD1 | CASSHTTGQRSSFF | TGTGCCAGCAGCCACACCACGGGACAGAGGTCATCTTTCTTT
. | TRBJ2-7 | TRBV25-1 | 16 | TRBD1 | CASSDSGTGRLGEQYF | TGTGCCAGCAGTGACTCCGGGACAGGGCGTTTAGGGGAGCAGTACTTC
. | TRBJ2-1 | TRBV24-1 | 17 | TRBD2 | CATSARPTSGGYNEQFF | TGTGCCACCAGTGCCCGACCCACTAGCGGAGGATACAATGAGCAGTTCTTC